Listed below are T cell receptor beta chains from one sample, sequenced in a study of cytomegalovirus exposure and HLA in healthy donors. Clones were read by immunoSEQ multiplex PCR, and TCRdb kept only the in-frame ones, dropping some. Here the sample spans over 70,000 clones, 65% being singletons. The sample was PBMCs. The receptors derive from a woman in her forties or fifties in good health and CMV-seropositive. The CDR3 runs from the conserved cysteine through the conserved F or W.

TRBJ1-1	TRBV7-3	CASSLAVAGNTEAFF
TRBJ1-1	TRBV4-1	CASSPAGNLNTEAFF
TRBJ1-1	TRBV6-5	CASSYQQGLGTEAFF
TRBJ2-7	TRBV5-4	CASSLAGGDVEQYF
TRBJ1-6	TRBV6-5	CASRAVMNSPLHF
TRBJ2-2	TRBV6-6	CASSYRPGTAGGELFF
TRBJ1-5	TRBV19	CASSIGGQALNQPQHF
TRBJ2-7	TRBV6-1	CASSDFEGSYEQYF
TRBJ1-6	TRBV4-1	CASSQATGGTNSPLHF
TRBJ2-1	TRBV28	CASSSPTGVDYNEQFF
TRBJ1-2	TRBV28	CASSSQTNYGYTF